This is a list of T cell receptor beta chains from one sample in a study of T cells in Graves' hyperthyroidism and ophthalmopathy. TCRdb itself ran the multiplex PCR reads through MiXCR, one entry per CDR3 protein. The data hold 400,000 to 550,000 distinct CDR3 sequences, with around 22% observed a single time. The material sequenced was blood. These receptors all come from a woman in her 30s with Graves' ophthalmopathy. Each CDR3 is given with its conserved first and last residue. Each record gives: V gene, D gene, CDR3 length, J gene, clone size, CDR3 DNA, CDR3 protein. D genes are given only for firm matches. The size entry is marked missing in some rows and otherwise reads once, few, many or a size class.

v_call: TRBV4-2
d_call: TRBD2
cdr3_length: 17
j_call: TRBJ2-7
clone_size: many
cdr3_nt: TGTGCCAGCAGCCAAGAAGGGCCCTTGGGGGGGGACTACGAGCAGTACTTC
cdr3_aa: CASSQEGPLGGDYEQYF

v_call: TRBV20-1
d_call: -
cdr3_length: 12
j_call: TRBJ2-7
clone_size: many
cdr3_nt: TGCAGTGCTGAAGACACCTTCTACGAGCAGTACTTC
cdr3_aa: CSAEDTFYEQYF

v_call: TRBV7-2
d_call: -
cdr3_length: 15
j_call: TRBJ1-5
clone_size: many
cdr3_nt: TGTGCCAGCAGCCCCCCTGGAGGGACCTATCAGCCCCAGCATTTT
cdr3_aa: CASSPPGGTYQPQHF

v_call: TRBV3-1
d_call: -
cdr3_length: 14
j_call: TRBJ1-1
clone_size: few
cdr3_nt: TGTGCCAGCAGCGCAGTTCCCAGCGGCACTGAAGCTTTCTTT
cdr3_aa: CASSAVPSGTEAFF

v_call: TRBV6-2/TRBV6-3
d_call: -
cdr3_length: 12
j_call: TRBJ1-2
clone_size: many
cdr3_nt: TGTGCCAGCAGTTACTCCCAGTATGGCTACACCTTC
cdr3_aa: CASSYSQYGYTF

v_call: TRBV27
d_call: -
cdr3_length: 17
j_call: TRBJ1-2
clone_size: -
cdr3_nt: TGTGCCAGCAGTCGCCTGAGCACAGGGCTTATTAACTATGGCTACACCTTC
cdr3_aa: CASSRLSTGLINYGYTF

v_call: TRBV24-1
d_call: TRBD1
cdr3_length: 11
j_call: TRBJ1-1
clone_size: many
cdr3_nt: TGTGCCATTCGGGACAGACACGAAGCTTTCTTT
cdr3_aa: CAIRDRHEAFF

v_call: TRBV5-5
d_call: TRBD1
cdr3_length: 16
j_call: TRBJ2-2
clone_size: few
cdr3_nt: TGTGCCAGCAGCTCGGAGGAGGACAGGCCCCCCGGGGAGCTGTTTTTT
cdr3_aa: CASSSEEDRPPGELFF

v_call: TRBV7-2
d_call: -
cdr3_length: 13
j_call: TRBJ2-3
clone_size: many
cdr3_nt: TGTGCCAGCAGCTTAACCCACGGTGATACGCAGTATTTT
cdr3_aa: CASSLTHGDTQYF

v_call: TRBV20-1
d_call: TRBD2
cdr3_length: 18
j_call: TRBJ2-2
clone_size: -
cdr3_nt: TGCAGTGCTAGAGACCTTTTTAGCGGGGGACTTAACACCGGGGAGCTGTTTTTT
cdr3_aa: CSARDLFSGGLNTGELFF

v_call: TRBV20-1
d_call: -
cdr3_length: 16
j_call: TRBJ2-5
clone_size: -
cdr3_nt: TGCCGCGCCCTAGGGGAGGGGGAGGGCAGGCACGGGACCCAGTACTTC
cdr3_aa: CRALGEGEGRHGTQYF

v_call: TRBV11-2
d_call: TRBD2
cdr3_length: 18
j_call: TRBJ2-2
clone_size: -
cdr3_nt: TGTGCCACCCCGAGGGGGCTAGCGGGGGGGCTGGGCACCGGGGAGCTGTTTTTT
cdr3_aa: CATPRGLAGGLGTGELFF

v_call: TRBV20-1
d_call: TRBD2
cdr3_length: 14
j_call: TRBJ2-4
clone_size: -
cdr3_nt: TGCAGTGCTAATGTTCTAGCGGGGGGCCCCCCATGGTACTTC
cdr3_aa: CSANVLAGGPPWYF

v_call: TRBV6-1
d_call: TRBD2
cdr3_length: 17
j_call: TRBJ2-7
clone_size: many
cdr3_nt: TGTGCCAGCGGTGGGCCAAGACTAGCGGGGAACTCCTACGAGCAGTACTTC
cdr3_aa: CASGGPRLAGNSYEQYF

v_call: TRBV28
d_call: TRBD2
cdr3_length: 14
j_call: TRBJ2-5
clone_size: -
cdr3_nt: TGTGCCAGCAGCCCTTCACTAGCGGGAGAGACCCAGTACTTC
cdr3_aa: CASSPSLAGETQYF

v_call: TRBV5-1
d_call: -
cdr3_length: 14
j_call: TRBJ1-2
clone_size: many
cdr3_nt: TGCGCCAGCAGCTTGGGACAGGCTATGCGTGGCTACACCTTC
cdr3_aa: CASSLGQAMRGYTF

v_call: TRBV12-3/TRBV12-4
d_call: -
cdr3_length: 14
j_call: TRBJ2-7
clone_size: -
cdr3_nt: TGTGCCAGCAGTCCGATAGGGGTGGACTACGAGCAGTACTTC
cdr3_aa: CASSPIGVDYEQYF

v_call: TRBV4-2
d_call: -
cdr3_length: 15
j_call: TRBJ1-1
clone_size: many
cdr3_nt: TGTGCCAGCAGCCAAGGGGCAGGGGATACCACTGAAGCTTTCTTT
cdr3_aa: CASSQGAGDTTEAFF

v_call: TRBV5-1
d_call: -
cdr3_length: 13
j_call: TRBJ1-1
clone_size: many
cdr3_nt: TGCGCCAGCAGGAGGGAGTCGGAATCTGAAGCTTTCTTT
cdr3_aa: CASRRESESEAFF

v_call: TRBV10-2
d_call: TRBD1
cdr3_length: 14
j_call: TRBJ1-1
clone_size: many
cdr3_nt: TGCGCCAGCAGTGGCAACAGGGGGAGAGCTGAAGCTTTCTTT
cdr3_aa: CASSGNRGRAEAFF

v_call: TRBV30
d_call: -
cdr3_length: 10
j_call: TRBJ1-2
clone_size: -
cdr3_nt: TGTGCCTGTGCCCTGCTTGGCTACACCTTC
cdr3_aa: CACALLGYTF